Following are 22 T cell receptor beta chains from one sample sequenced in a study of blood T cell repertoires in COVID-19. Method: immunoSEQ multiplex PCR; TCRdb's copy keeps in-frame clones and lacks some. The table shows a few hundred thousand clones, with around 90% occurring only once. Source material: PBMCs or T cells enriched from blood (not recorded which). These receptors were collected from a woman between 18 and 30 years old with acute COVID-19.

This clone was recorded once. This chain joins TRBV5-5 and TRBJ2-2; possibly TRBD2 for D (5 bases). V dropped 4 bases and J dropped 0 bases, with 16 bases sitting between them. This CDR3 comprises 17 residues. Germline CDR1 is SGHKS and CDR2 is YYEKEE (reference sequence). The CDR3 protein is CASSPNPPAANTGELFF. CDR3 nucleotides: TGTGCCAGCAGCCCCAACCCCCCAGCGGCGAACACCGGGGAGCTGTTTTTT.

V and J are TRBV28 and TRBJ1-2; 8 nucleotides match TRBD1. The CDR3 spans 16 residues. The V and J ends lost 5 bases and 0 bases, in that order; junction bases with no gene match: 8. The germline V gene has CDR1 MDHEN and CDR2 SYDVKM. Here the CDR3 reads CASSELQGGANYGYTF. CDR3 sequence (DNA): TGTGCCAGCAGTGAGTTACAGGGGGGTGCTAACTATGGCTACACCTTC.

This clone was detected once. The chain joins TRBV9 to TRBJ2-1; no definite D call. CDR3 length equals 14 residues. The germline V gene encodes CDR1 SGDLS and CDR2 YYNGEE. V was clipped by 0 bases and J by 2 bases, with 6 bases between them. The CDR3 nucleotides are TGTGCCAGCAGCGTAGGGCCAGCCTACAATGAGCAGTTCTTC. This gives the protein CASSVGPAYNEQFF.

V gene TRBV5-1 combines with J gene TRBJ2-3; 7 nucleotides align to TRBD2. Looked up from germline, CDR1 is SGHRS and CDR2 is YFSETQ. V was pared by 0 bases and J by 4 bases, with 5 bases of the junction left unmatched. This CDR3 contains 15 residues. CDR3 bases: TGCGCCAGCAGCTTGGGTGCGGCGGGAGCAGATACGCAGTATTTT. As protein: CASSLGAAGADTQYF.

This chain links TRBV28 with TRBJ1-4, with TRBD1 matching 9 bases. Losses at the gene ends were 7 bases for V and 8 bases for J; bases not matched to a gene: 11. Germline CDR1 and CDR2: MDHEN and SYDVKM. The CDR3 has 15 amino acids. CDR3 region: CASTIQQGAGEKLFF. As DNA, the CDR3 is TGTGCCAGCACCATCCAACAGGGGGCTGGAGAAAAACTGTTTTTT.

The CDR3 region is CASRPRQGVVTEAFF. The DNA of the CDR3 is TGTGCCAGCAGGCCGAGACAGGGGGTGGTCACTGAAGCTTTCTTT. The chain has TRBV27 and TRBJ1-1, with TRBD1 matching over 9 bases. Germline assignment: CDR1 MNHEY and CDR2 SMNVEV (reference sequence). Trimming removed 6 bases from V and 4 bases from J; junction bases left unmatched: 9. The CDR3 has 15 amino acids.

This clone came up a few times. The CDR3 DNA sequence: TGTGCCAGCAGCCGCGACAGGGTCGGCACTGAAGCTTTCTTT. This sequence encodes CASSRDRVGTEAFF. The chain uses TRBV27 and TRBJ1-1; 7 nucleotides align to TRBD1. The junction had 8 bases not matched to a gene; V was cut back by 6 bases and J by 4 bases. The germline V gene has CDR1 MNHEY and CDR2 SMNVEV (reference sequence). The CDR3 covers 14 residues.

The rearrangement joins TRBV5-1 to TRBJ1-4; tentatively, D is TRBD1 (5 bases). The V end was cut by 0 bases, the J end by 0 bases, with 15 bases between. CDR1 is SGHRS, CDR2 YFSETQ, per germline. This CDR3 comprises 18 residues. CDR3: CASSLERQTKATNEKLFF. CDR3 sequence (DNA): TGCGCCAGCAGCTTGGAGAGACAGACAAAAGCAACTAATGAAAAACTGTTTTTT.

A single count supports this clone. The J gene is TRBJ1-1, the V gene TRBV6-5; D gene ambiguous. V was trimmed by 6 bases and J by 0 bases, leaving 8 bases between them. This CDR3 is 13 amino acids long. Germline CDR1 reads MNHEY; CDR2 reads SVGAGI. CDR3 sequence (DNA): TGTGCCAGCAGCCCACTCATGAACACTGAAGCTTTCTTT. Amino acids: CASSPLMNTEAFF.

This clone has just a few counts. The rearrangement uses TRBV24-1 and TRBJ1-4; 8 bases map to TRBD1. CDR3 length: 14 amino acids. Germline CDR1 is KGHDR and CDR2 is SFDVKD. Germline trimming cut 0 bases from V and 16 bases from J; bases unmatched to any gene: 9. The CDR3 sequence: CATSDLGRTGRPFF. The CDR3 DNA reads TGTGCCACCAGTGATTTGGGTAGGACAGGGAGGCCGTTTTTT.

The DNA of the CDR3 is TGTGCCAGCAGCGTAGGGGGCAGTCGGTCCCTCGAGCAGTACTTC. Amino acids: CASSVGGSRSLEQYF. The chain employs TRBV9 and TRBJ2-7, with D possibly being TRBD1 (5 bases). The germline V and J ends were trimmed by 0 bases and 6 bases, with 16 bases remaining between them. CDR3 length: 15 residues. The germline V gene has CDR1 SGDLS and CDR2 YYNGEE.

The rearrangement links TRBV11-2 to TRBJ1-1, with D possibly matching TRBD1 (5 bases). CDR1 is SGHAT, CDR2 FQNNGV, per germline. This CDR3 is built from 14 residues. Trimming shortened V by 3 bases and J by 7 bases, and 15 bases separated the two germline ends. The CDR3 DNA follows: TGTGCCAGCAGCTTCCAGGGCCGCCTGCTTGAAGCTTTCTTT. Its translation is CASSFQGRLLEAFF.

The chain carries TRBV27 and TRBJ1-5; D is undetermined. The CDR3 has 14 residues. Germline values: CDR1 MNHEY, CDR2 SMNVEV (reference sequence). The V end lost 5 bases, the J end lost 2 bases, and 10 bases lay between the germline ends. This CDR3 is CASSLAPGNQPQHF. The CDR3 DNA reads as TGTGCCAGCAGTCTCGCCCCGGGCAATCAGCCCCAGCATTTT.

V gene TRBV27 combines with J gene TRBJ2-3; 8 bases are shared with TRBD2. CDR3 length: 15 residues. J was trimmed by 1 base and V by 5 bases; bases with no gene match: 5. Germline V gene lookup returns CDR1 MNHEY and CDR2 SMNVEV (reference sequence). CDR3 in amino acids: CASSNSGMGTDTQYF. CDR3 nucleotide sequence: TGTGCCAGCAGTAATAGCGGGATGGGCACAGATACGCAGTATTTT.

The V and J genes are TRBV24-1 and TRBJ2-1; TRBD1 matches at 9 bases. With V trimmed by 9 bases and J by 8 bases, 4 bases remained unmatched. Germline CDR1 and CDR2: KGHDR and SFDVKD. The CDR3 totals 12 residues. This CDR3 is CATGDREYEQFF. The CDR3 DNA follows: TGTGCCACCGGGGACAGGGAGTATGAGCAGTTCTTC.

The V gene is TRBV2, the J gene TRBJ1-1, with D unclear. The V end was cut by 5 bases, the J end by 5 bases, with 15 bases between. CDR1 is SNHLY, CDR2 FYNNEI, per germline. CDR3 length: 14 amino acids. The CDR3 sequence: CASSPLRGETEAFF. CDR3 nucleotides: TGTGCCAGCAGTCCCCTTCGGGGTGAAACTGAAGCTTTCTTT.

This chain uses TRBV19 with TRBJ2-3; 10 nucleotides match TRBD2. Germline trimming cut 5 bases from V and 4 bases from J; bases unmatched to any gene: 9. The CDR3 contains 16 residues. Germline values: CDR1 LNHDA, CDR2 SQIVND (reference sequence). CDR3 DNA sequence: TGTGCCAGTAGTGGGCTAGCGGGAGCCGGCCCAGATACGCAGTATTTT. This gives the protein CASSGLAGAGPDTQYF.

The V gene is TRBV11-3, the J gene TRBJ2-6; 11 bases are shared with TRBD1. This CDR3 comprises 18 residues. V trimming: 5 bases; J trimming: 4 bases; junction bases outside the gene matches: 10. Germline V gene sequence: CDR1 SGHNT, CDR2 YENEEA. CDR3 bases: TGTGCCAGCAGCCAGGGCGGGACAGGGGGTCCCGGGGCCAACGTCCTGACTTTC. Encoded protein: CASSQGGTGGPGANVLTF.

V and J are TRBV9 and TRBJ1-1; perhaps TRBD1 as D (5 bases). CDR1 is SGDLS, CDR2 YYNGEE, per germline. CDR3 size: 14 residues. V gave up 3 bases and J gave up 4 bases, with 13 bases separating them. CDR3 sequence: CASSARDWVTEAFF. The CDR3 DNA reads as TGTGCCAGCAGCGCCCGGGACTGGGTCACTGAAGCTTTCTTT.

This clone was detected once. V gene TRBV19 combines with J gene TRBJ1-2; D may be TRBD1 (5 bases). This CDR3 spans 14 amino acids. V was cut by 8 bases and J by 4 bases, with 17 bases left in between. Germline lookup yields CDR1 LNHDA and CDR2 SQIVND (reference sequence). CDR3 residues: CASHTSSRAYGYTF. As DNA, the CDR3 is TGTGCCAGTCATACCTCGTCCAGGGCCTATGGCTACACCTTC.

The chain uses TRBV28 and TRBJ1-2; 8 bases are a match to TRBD1. CDR1 and CDR2 from the germline V gene are MDHEN and SYDVKM. The CDR3 extends over 15 amino acids. J gave up 8 bases and V 3 bases, and 11 bases lay outside the gene matches. CDR3 in DNA: TGTGCCAGCAGTTTGACCCACGGGACAGGTGGAGGCTACACCTTC. It encodes CASSLTHGTGGGYTF.

This clone was counted once. This sequence joins TRBV11-3 and TRBJ2-7, with D maybe TRBD2 (6 bases). The V end lost 2 bases, the J end lost 6 bases, and 23 bases lay between the germline ends. The germline V gene encodes CDR1 SGHNT and CDR2 YENEEA. This CDR3 is built from 17 residues. CDR3 sequence reads: CASSLWPRGEAQAEQYF. CDR3 DNA: TGTGCCAGCAGCTTATGGCCTCGAGGGGAGGCGCAGGCCGAGCAGTACTTC. The full variable domain, in which reference TRBV11-3 and TRBJ2-7 provide the parts outside the CDR3, is EAGVVQSPRYKIIEKKQPVAFWCNPISGHNTLYWYLQNLGQGPELLIRYENEEAVDDSQLPKDRFSAERLKGVDSTLKIQPAELGDSAVYLCASSLWPRGEAQAEQYFGPGTRLTVT.